The text below deals with one TCR beta chain. The length of the CDR3 is 14 residues. Germline assignment: CDR1 MNHEY and CDR2 SMNVEV (reference sequence). V lost 8 bases and J 4 bases, leaving 14 bases between the germline ends. The entry originates in a study of blood T cell repertoires in COVID-19. The repertoire was sequenced with immunoSEQ multiplex PCR; TCRdb's copy has only in-frame clones and lacks some. Of over 50,000 clones listed, more than 75% were seen once; the top ten hold roughly 7.2%. Material for sequencing was peripheral blood. V is TRBV27 and J is TRBJ2-2, with D perhaps TRBD1 (5 bases). The TCR sequence derives from a man aged 55 to 70 with acute or convalescent COVID-19. This CDR3 reads CASQGVWGTGELFF. The CDR3 DNA is TGTGCCAGCCAAGGGGTTTGGGGCACCGGGGAGCTGTTTTTT.